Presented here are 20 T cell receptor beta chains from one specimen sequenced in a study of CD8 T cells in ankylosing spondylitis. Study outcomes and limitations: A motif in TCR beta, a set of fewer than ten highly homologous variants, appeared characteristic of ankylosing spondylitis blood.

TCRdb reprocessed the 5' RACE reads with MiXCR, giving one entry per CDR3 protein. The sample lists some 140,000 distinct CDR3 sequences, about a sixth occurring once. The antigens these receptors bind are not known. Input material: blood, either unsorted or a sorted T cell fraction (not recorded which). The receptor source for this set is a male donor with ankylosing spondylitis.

The CDR3 DNA sequence: TGTGCCAGCAGCTTAGGTAAACTCCTAAGCCTCCAGAATGAGCAGTTCTTC. Translating gives CASSLGKLLSLQNEQFF. The chain uses TRBV7-8 and TRBJ2-1; D is unresolved. There are 17 residues in the CDR3. Germline assignment: CDR1 SGHVS and CDR2 FQNEAQ. The germline V and J ends were trimmed by 1 base and 7 bases, with 20 bases remaining between them.

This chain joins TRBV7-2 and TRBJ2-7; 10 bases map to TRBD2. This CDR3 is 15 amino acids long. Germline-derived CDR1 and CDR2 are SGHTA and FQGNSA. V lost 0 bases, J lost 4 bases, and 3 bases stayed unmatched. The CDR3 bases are TGTGCCAGCAGCTTAGCGCCTAGCGGGAGATACGAGCAGTACTTC. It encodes CASSLAPSGRYEQYF.

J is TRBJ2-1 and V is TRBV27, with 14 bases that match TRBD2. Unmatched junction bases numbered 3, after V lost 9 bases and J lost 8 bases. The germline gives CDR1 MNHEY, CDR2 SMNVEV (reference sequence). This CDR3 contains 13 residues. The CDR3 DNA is TGTGCCAGTGGGACTAGCGGGAGCTATGAGCAGTTCTTC. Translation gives CASGTSGSYEQFF.

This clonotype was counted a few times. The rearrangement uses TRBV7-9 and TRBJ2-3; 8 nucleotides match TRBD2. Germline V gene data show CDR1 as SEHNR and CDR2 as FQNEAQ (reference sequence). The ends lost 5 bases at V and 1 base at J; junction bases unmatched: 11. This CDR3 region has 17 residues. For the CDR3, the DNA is TGTGCCAGCAGCCAATTCCAAGCGGGAGTAGGCACAGATACGCAGTATTTT. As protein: CASSQFQAGVGTDTQYF.

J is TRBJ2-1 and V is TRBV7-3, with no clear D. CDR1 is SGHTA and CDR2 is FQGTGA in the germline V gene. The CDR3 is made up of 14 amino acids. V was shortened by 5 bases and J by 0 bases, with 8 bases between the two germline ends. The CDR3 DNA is TGTGCCAGCAGCGACGCAAGCTCCTACAATGAGCAGTTCTTC. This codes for CASSDASSYNEQFF. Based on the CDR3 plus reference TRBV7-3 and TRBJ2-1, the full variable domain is GAGVSQTPSNKVTEKGKYVELRCDPISGHTALYWYRQSLGQGPEFLIYFQGTGAADDSGLPNDRFFAVRPEGSVSTLKIQRTERGDSAVYLCASSDASSYNEQFFGPGTRLTVL.

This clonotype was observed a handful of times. The CDR3 region has the DNA TGTGCCAGCAGTCCACCTCTGAAGCGGGAGTACGAGCAGTACTTC. This encodes CASSPPLKREYEQYF. The genes are TRBV12-3 or TRBV12-4 and TRBJ2-7; 8 bases line up with TRBD2. Trimming at V came to 5 bases and at J to 4 bases, leaving 10 bases not matched to a gene. This CDR3 contains 15 residues.

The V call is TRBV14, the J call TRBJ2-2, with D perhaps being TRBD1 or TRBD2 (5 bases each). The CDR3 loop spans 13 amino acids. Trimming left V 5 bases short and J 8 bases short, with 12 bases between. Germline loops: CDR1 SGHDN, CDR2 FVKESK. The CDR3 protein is CASSWGFRGELFF. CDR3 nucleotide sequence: TGTGCCAGCAGCTGGGGGTTCCGGGGGGAGCTGTTTTTT.

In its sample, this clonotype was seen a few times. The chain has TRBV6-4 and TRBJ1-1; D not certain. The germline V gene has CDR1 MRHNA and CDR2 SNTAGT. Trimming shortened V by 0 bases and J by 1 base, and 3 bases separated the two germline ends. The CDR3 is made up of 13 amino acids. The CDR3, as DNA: TGTGCCAGCAGTGACTCACAGAACACTGAAGCTTTCTTT. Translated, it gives CASSDSQNTEAFF.

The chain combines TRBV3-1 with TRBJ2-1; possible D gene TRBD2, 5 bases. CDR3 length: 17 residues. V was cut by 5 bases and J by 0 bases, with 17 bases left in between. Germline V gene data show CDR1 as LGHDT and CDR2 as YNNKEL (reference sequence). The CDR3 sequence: CASSGVSDKSSYNEQFF. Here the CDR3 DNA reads TGTGCCAGCAGCGGGGTTAGCGACAAGAGCTCCTACAATGAGCAGTTCTTC.

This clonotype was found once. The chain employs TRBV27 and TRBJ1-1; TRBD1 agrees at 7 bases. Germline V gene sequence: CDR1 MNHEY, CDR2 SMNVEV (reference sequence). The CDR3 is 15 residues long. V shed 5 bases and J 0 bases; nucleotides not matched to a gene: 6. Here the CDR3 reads CASSRNRGMNTEAFF. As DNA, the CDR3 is TGTGCCAGCAGTCGTAACAGGGGAATGAACACTGAAGCTTTCTTT.

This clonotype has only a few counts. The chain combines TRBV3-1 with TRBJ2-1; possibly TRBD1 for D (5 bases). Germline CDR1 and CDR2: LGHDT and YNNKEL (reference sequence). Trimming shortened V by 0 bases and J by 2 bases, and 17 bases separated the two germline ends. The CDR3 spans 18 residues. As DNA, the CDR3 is TGTGCCAGCAGCCAAGATGCGGAGACAGATGGGGCCTACAATGAGCAGTTCTTC. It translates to CASSQDAETDGAYNEQFF.

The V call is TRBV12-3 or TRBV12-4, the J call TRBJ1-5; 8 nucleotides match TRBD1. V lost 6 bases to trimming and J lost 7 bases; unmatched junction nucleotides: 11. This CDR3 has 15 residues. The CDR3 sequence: CASRTDRERGQPQHF. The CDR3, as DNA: TGTGCCAGCAGGACGGACAGGGAAAGGGGGCAGCCCCAGCATTTT.

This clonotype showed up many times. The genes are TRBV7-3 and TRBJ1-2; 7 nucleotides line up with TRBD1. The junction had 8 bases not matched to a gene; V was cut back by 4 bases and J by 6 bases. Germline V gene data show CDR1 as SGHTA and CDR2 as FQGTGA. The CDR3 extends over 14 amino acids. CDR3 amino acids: CASSYTDRADGYTF. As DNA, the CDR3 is TGTGCCAGCAGCTACACCGACAGGGCTGATGGCTACACCTTC.

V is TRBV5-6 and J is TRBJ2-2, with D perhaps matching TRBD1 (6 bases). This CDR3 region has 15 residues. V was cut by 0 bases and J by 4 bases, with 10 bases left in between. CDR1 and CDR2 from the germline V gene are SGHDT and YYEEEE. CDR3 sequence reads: CASSLARGRTGELFF. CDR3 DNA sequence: TGTGCCAGCAGCTTGGCCAGGGGTCGCACCGGGGAGCTGTTTTTT.

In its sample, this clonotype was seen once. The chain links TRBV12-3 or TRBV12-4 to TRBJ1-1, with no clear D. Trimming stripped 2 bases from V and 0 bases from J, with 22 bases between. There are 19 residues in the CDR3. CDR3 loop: CASSLTRIKGGSLNTEAFF. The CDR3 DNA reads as TGTGCCAGCAGTTTAACTCGTATCAAGGGAGGATCATTGAACACTGAAGCTTTCTTT.

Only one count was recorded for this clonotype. The CDR3 nucleotides are TGTGCCAGCAGTCCCGGGACAGTATGGAACGAGCAGTACTTC. This gives the protein CASSPGTVWNEQYF. V and J are TRBV27 and TRBJ2-7, with 7 bases lining up with TRBD1. The CDR3 contains 14 residues. The J segment lost 5 bases and the V segment lost 5 bases, leaving 9 bases of the junction unmatched. CDR1 is MNHEY, CDR2 SMNVEV, per germline (reference sequence).

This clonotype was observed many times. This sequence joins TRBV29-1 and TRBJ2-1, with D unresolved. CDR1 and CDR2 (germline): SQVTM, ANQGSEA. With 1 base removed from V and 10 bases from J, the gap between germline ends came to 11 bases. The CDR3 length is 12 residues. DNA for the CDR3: TGCAGCGTTGAAGTGGTCCCCCGGGAGCAGTTCTTC. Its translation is CSVEVVPREQFF.

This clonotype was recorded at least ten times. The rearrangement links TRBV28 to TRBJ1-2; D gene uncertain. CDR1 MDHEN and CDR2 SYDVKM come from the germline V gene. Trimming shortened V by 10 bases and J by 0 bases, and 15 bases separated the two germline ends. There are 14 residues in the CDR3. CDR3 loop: CATMGRASNYGYTF. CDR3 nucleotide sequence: TGTGCCACCATGGGTAGGGCCTCTAACTATGGCTACACCTTC.

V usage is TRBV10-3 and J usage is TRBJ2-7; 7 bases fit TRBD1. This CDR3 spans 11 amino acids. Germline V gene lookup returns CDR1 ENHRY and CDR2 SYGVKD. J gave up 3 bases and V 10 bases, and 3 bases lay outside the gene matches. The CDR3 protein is CATGTVYEQYF. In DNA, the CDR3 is TGTGCCACCGGGACAGTCTACGAGCAGTACTTC.

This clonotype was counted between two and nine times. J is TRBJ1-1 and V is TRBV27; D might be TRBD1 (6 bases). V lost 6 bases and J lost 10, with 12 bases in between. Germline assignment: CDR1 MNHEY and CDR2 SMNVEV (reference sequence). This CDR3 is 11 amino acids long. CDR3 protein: CASSEGVGAFF. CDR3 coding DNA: TGTGCCAGCAGCGAGGGGGTGGGAGCTTTCTTT.